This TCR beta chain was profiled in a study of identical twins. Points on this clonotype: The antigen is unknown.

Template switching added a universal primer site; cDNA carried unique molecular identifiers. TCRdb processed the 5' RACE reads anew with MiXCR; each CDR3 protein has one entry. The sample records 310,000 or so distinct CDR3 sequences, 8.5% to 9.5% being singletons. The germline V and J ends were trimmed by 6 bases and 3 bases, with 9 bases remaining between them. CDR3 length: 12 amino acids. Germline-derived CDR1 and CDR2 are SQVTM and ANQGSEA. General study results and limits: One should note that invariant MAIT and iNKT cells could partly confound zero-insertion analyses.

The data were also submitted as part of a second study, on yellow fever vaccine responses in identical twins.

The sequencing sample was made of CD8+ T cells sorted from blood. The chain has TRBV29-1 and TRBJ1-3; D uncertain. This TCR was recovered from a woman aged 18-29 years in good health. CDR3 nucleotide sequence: TGCAGCGTCCGCAGCAATGGAAACACCATATATTTT. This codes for CSVRSNGNTIYF.